What follows is one T cell receptor beta chain and its context. Looked up from germline, CDR1 is LGHNA and CDR2 is YNFKEQ. V lost 0 bases to trimming and J lost 0 bases, with 4 bases between them. CDR3 length: 14 amino acids. The data stem from a study of CD8 T cells in Susac syndrome. Roughly 0.45 to 1 ug RNA was reverse transcribed with random hexamers. TCRdb reprocessed the immunoSEQ multiplex PCR reads via MiXCR and lists one record per CDR3 protein. The repertoire holds over 100,000 distinct CDR3 sequences, with nearly 95% as singletons. Sequencing of TCR beta covered CD8+ and CD4+ T cells obtained from blood.

Sequenced input: CD4+ T cells from PBMCs. V gene TRBV4-2 combines with J gene TRBJ2-3; unclear D gene. The sequence derives from a human donor in good health. The CDR3 nucleotides are TGTGCCAGCAGCCAAGACAGGAGCACAGATACGCAGTATTTT. Translation: CASSQDRSTDTQYF.